This T cell receptor (beta chain) came from a study of human T cells and chemical hapten exposure. TCRdb ran MiXCR on the 5' RACE reads and lists one entry per CDR3 protein. The sample carries over 70,000 distinct CDR3 sequences, roughly 15% recorded once. Whole blood that had not been fractionated was the source of extracted total RNA. This TCR came from a female donor in good health.

DNA of the CDR3: TGTGCCAGCAGTTTAGGGAGCAGCGGGGGGGCCCTTGCTACGCAGTATTTT. It is translated as CASSLGSSGGALATQYF. The chain recombines TRBV12-3 or TRBV12-4 with TRBJ2-3; 10 bases are shared with TRBD2. The CDR3 length is 17 residues. V lost 1 base and J lost 8; bases outside the gene matches: 12.